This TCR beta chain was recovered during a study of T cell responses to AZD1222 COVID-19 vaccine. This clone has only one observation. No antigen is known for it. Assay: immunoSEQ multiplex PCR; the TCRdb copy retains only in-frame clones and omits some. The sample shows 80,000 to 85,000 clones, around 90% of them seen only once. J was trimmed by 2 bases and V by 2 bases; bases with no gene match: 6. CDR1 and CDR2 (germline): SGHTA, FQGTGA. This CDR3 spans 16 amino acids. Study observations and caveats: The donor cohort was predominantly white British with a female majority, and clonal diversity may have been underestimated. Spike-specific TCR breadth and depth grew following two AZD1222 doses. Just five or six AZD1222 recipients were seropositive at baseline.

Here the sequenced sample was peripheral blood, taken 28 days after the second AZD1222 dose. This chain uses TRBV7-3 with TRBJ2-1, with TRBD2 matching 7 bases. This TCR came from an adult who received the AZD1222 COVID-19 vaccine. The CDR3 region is CASSLRQRGAYNEQFF. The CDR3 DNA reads TGTGCCAGCAGCTTACGGCAACGGGGGGCCTACAATGAGCAGTTCTTC. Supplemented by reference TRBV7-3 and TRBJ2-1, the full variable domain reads GAGVSQTPSNKVTEKGKYVELRCDPISGHTALYWYRQSLGQGPEFLIYFQGTGAADDSGLPNDRFFAVRPEGSVSTLKIQRTERGDSAVYLCASSLRQRGAYNEQFFGPGTRLTVL.